In its sample, the clone carrying this TCR beta chain was seen many times. The data were taken from a study of shared clonotypes between healthy human individuals. Generated by immunoSEQ multiplex PCR, the TCRdb table keeps only in-frame clones and is missing some. This table has 900,000 to 1,200,000 clones, about 84% appearing once. Source material: memory CD4+ T cells from PBMCs. Regarding subset: CD45RA-negative fraction. The receptor was derived from a man aged 18 to 30 in good health. Some clones in this sample may be carry-over from other donors' samples.

For the CDR3, the DNA is TGCGCCAGCAGCCAAGTCTGGGAAACGAACACCGGGGAGCTGTTTTTT. Its protein is CASSQVWETNTGELFF. The gene calls are TRBV4-1 and TRBJ2-2; D not resolved. With 1 base removed from V and 0 bases from J, the gap between germline ends came to 9 bases. Germline CDR1 reads MGHRA; CDR2 reads YSYEKL. CDR3 length: 16 residues.